The present TCR beta chain was sequenced within a study of shared clonotypes between healthy human individuals. The ends were cut back, 4 bases at V and 3 bases at J, with 12 bases in the middle. The CDR3 contains 14 residues. Germline V gene sequence: CDR1 MNHEY, CDR2 SVGAGI. Within Nashville, Tennessee resided all donors, each a Caucasian adult. CD45RA+ naive and CD45RA-negative memory subsets were separated from CD4+ cells. TCRdb keeps only in-frame clones here, not all; method: immunoSEQ multiplex PCR. The data hold 550,000 to 850,000 clones, with 74% observed a single time. The chain combines TRBV6-5 with TRBJ1-1; D is perhaps TRBD1 (5 bases). Specimen: memory CD4+ T cells sorted from blood. Noted subset: CD45RA-negative fraction. This clonotype was obtained from a woman in her 30s in good health. For the CDR3, the DNA is TGTGCCAGCAGTTCCAGGGTGGATGACACTGAAGCTTTCTTT. It translates to CASSSRVDDTEAFF.